What follows are 26 T cell receptor beta chains derived from one specimen sequenced in a study of cytomegalovirus exposure and HLA in healthy donors. The PCR contained 60 Vbeta and 13 Jbeta primers. TCRdb keeps only in-frame clones here, not all; method: immunoSEQ multiplex PCR. Among under 110,000 clones listed, around 71% were seen once. Specimen: PBMCs. The receptors were sampled from a boy aged 5 to 17 in good health and CMV-seronegative.

This clone turned up a few times. The chain recombines TRBV6-1 with TRBJ1-5; D remains ambiguous. Germline-derived CDR1 and CDR2 are MNHNS and SASEGT. Trimming pared 6 bases from V and 0 bases from J, leaving 9 bases between. The CDR3 is made up of 14 amino acids. The CDR3 DNA reads TGTGCCAGCAGGTACGTAGATAGCAATCAGCCCCAGCATTTT. It translates to CASRYVDSNQPQHF.

The gene calls are TRBV2 and TRBJ1-5, with TRBD1 identical over 9 bases. There are 13 residues in the CDR3. J was trimmed by 9 bases and V by 6 bases; bases with no gene match: 6. Germline CDR1 SNHLY, CDR2 FYNNEI. The CDR3 DNA follows: TGTGCCAGCAGCCTGGTGGACAGGGGGCCCCAGCATTTT. Amino acid sequence: CASSLVDRGPQHF. Full variable domain (remainder filled in from reference TRBV2 and TRBJ1-5): EPEVTQTPSHQVTQMGQEVILRCVPISNHLYFYWYRQILGQKVEFLVSFYNNEISEKSEIFDDQFSVERPDGSNFTLKIRSTKLEDSAMYFCASSLVDRGPQHFGDGTRLSIL.

This sequence joins TRBV30 and TRBJ1-5, with 7 bases matching TRBD1. J lost 6 bases, V lost 1 base, and 3 bases had no gene match. The CDR3 contains 13 residues. The germline V gene has CDR1 GTSNPN and CDR2 SVGIG (reference sequence). CDR3 sequence: CAWSAGGTQPQHF. The CDR3 DNA follows: TGTGCCTGGAGTGCAGGGGGAACTCAGCCCCAGCATTTT. Full variable domain (missing parts from reference TRBV30 and TRBJ1-5): SQTIHQWPATLVQPVGSPLSLECTVEGTSNPNLYWYRQAAGRGLQLLFYSVGIGQISSEVPQNLSASRPQDRQFILSSKKLLLSDSGFYLCAWSAGGTQPQHFGDGTRLSIL.

The rearrangement links TRBV7-9 to TRBJ1-6, with 7 bases matching TRBD1. Germline loops: CDR1 SEHNR, CDR2 FQNEAQ (reference sequence). The CDR3 contains 14 residues. With 4 bases clipped from V and 7 bases from J, the junction kept 4 bases outside the gene matches. CDR3 nucleotides: TGTGCCAGCAGCTCGGGACAGCAGAATTCACCCCTCCACTTT. It is translated as CASSSGQQNSPLHF.

V is TRBV6-1 and J is TRBJ2-5; the D gene is possibly TRBD2 (5 bases). The CDR3 is 13 amino acids. The V gene's germline CDR1 is MNHNS and CDR2 SASEGT. The germline V and J ends were trimmed by 10 bases and 5 bases, with 17 bases remaining between them. The CDR3 protein is CATKLLGGETQYF. The CDR3 DNA reads as TGTGCCACCAAACTCCTAGGCGGGGAGACCCAGTACTTC.

This sequence joins TRBV11-2 and TRBJ2-7, with D tentatively TRBD1 (5 bases). Trimming took 5 bases from V and 3 from J, leaving 20 bases between them. CDR3 length: 16 residues. Germline CDR1 is SGHAT and CDR2 is FQNNGV. The CDR3 coding sequence is TGTGCCAGCAGCCCGACGGTAGGGGCCCTGCACTACGAGCAGTACTTC. Translating gives CASSPTVGALHYEQYF.

In this sample, this clone turned up once. V usage is TRBV11-2 and J usage is TRBJ2-7; possible D gene TRBD2, 5 bases. CDR3 size: 16 residues. The ends were cut back, 5 bases at V and 0 bases at J, with 17 bases in the middle. Germline CDR1 is SGHAT and CDR2 is FQNNGV. Here the CDR3 DNA reads TGTGCCAGCAGCCCTTGGCTAGCTCAGAGCTCCTACGAGCAGTACTTC. Protein sequence: CASSPWLAQSSYEQYF.

This clone occurred a few times. Written as DNA, the CDR3 is TGTGCCAGCAGTTACGGTGAGCGACCCTACGAGCAGTACTTC. Translating it yields CASSYGERPYEQYF. The V gene is TRBV6-5, the J gene TRBJ2-7, with D uncertain. The CDR3 contains 14 residues. The germline V and J ends were trimmed by 2 bases and 2 bases, with 10 bases remaining between them. Germline V gene sequence: CDR1 MNHEY, CDR2 SVGAGI.

The gene calls are TRBV2 and TRBJ1-5, with 8 bases fitting TRBD1. Per germline, CDR1 SNHLY and CDR2 FYNNEI. The CDR3 spans 15 residues. The V and J ends lost 6 bases and 4 bases, in that order; junction bases with no gene match: 8. The chain's CDR3 is CASRTGTGANQPQHF. The DNA for the CDR3 is TGTGCCAGCAGGACCGGGACAGGAGCGAATCAGCCCCAGCATTTT.

The sample holds a few counts of this clone. V and J are TRBV5-4 and TRBJ2-5, with 11 nucleotides matching TRBD2. Germline-derived CDR1 and CDR2 are SGHNT and YYREEE (reference sequence). The CDR3 consists of 14 residues. Trimming cost V 2 bases and J 5 bases; bases outside gene matches: 2. The CDR3: CASSLRTSGETQYF. The CDR3 nucleotides read TGTGCCAGCAGCTTAAGGACTAGCGGGGAGACCCAGTACTTC. Based on the CDR3 plus reference TRBV5-4 and TRBJ2-5, the full variable domain is ETGVTQSPTHLIKTRGQQVTLRCSSQSGHNTVSWYQQALGQGPQFIFQYYREEENGRGNFPPRFSGLQFPNYSSELNVNALELDDSALYLCASSLRTSGETQYFGPGTRLLVL.

The chain employs TRBV2 and TRBJ1-1, with D unclear. Trimming took 10 bases from V and 7 from J, leaving 13 bases between them. Germline V lookup: CDR1 SNHLY, CDR2 FYNNEI. This CDR3 comprises 11 residues. CDR3 coding DNA: TGTGCCACCTTCTGGGCATTTGAAGCTTTCTTT. Translated, it gives CATFWAFEAFF.

This rearrangement joins TRBV7-3 to TRBJ1-1, with D perhaps TRBD1 (6 bases). CDR1 is SGHTA and CDR2 is FQGTGA in the germline V gene. V dropped 5 bases and J dropped 2 bases, with 12 bases sitting between them. CDR3 length: 14 amino acids. CDR3 sequence reads: CASSQQGRNTEAFF. The CDR3 region has the DNA TGTGCCAGCAGCCAACAGGGCCGAAACACTGAAGCTTTCTTT.

This clone came up once. The V call is TRBV7-2, the J call TRBJ1-5, with 9 bases matching TRBD1. Germline V CDR1 and CDR2: SGHTA, FQGNSA. J was trimmed by 6 bases and V by 5 bases; bases with no gene match: 5. The CDR3 length is 14 residues. The CDR3: CASSAGQGLQPQHF. DNA of the CDR3: TGTGCCAGCAGCGCGGGACAGGGACTTCAGCCCCAGCATTTT.

The chain joins TRBV4-1 to TRBJ2-7; 8 nucleotides agree with TRBD1. V trimming: 4 bases; J trimming: 3 bases; junction bases outside the gene matches: 5. The CDR3 contains 14 residues. The germline V gene has CDR1 MGHRA and CDR2 YSYEKL. The CDR3 nucleotides are TGCGCCAGCAGCCTGGCAGGGGGCTACTACGAGCAGTACGTC. Its translation is CASSLAGGYYEQYV.

This clone was recorded once. The CDR3 nucleotides are TGTGCCATAACAGGGGGACAGGGGTGGGATGAGCAGTTCTTC. Its protein product is CAITGGQGWDEQFF. This chain joins TRBV10-3 and TRBJ2-1, with TRBD1 identical over 10 bases. The CDR3 contains 14 residues. J was trimmed by 8 bases and V by 9 bases; bases with no gene match: 10. CDR1 is ENHRY and CDR2 is SYGVKD in the germline V gene.

This rearrangement joins TRBV19 to TRBJ2-7; D is possibly TRBD2 (5 bases). This CDR3 contains 14 residues. The germline CDR1 and CDR2 sequences are LNHDA and SQIVND (reference sequence). The V end was cut by 0 bases, the J end by 3 bases, with 9 bases between. In nucleotides, the CDR3 is TGTGCCAGTAGTATAGATGGGAGTAACTACGAGCAGTACTTC. As protein: CASSIDGSNYEQYF.

This clone was found a few times. CDR3: CASSIPGQGQFF. For the CDR3, the DNA is TGTGCCAGCAGCATTCCGGGACAGGGACAGTTCTTC. The genes are TRBV6-5 and TRBJ2-1, with TRBD1 identical over 9 bases. V was clipped by 6 bases and J by 13 bases; unmatched bases: 7. Germline values: CDR1 MNHEY, CDR2 SVGAGI. This CDR3 comprises 12 residues.

The CDR3 protein is CASSLAYSGSGDEQFF. In DNA, the CDR3 is TGCGCCAGCAGCTTGGCCTACAGCGGGAGTGGAGATGAGCAGTTCTTC. This chain uses TRBV5-1 with TRBJ2-1; 8 bases map to TRBD2. The germline gives CDR1 SGHRS, CDR2 YFSETQ. The ends lost 0 bases at V and 8 bases at J; junction bases unmatched: 10. The CDR3 has 16 residues.

The rearrangement links TRBV2 to TRBJ1-1, with TRBD1 identical over 8 bases. Germline CDR1 SNHLY, CDR2 FYNNEI. Losses at the gene ends were 6 bases for V and 1 base for J; bases not matched to a gene: 4. The CDR3 loop spans 14 amino acids. The CDR3: CASRDRDRNTEAFF. CDR3 coding DNA: TGTGCCAGCAGGGACAGGGACAGGAACACTGAAGCTTTCTTT.

The chain recombines TRBV12-1 with TRBJ2-7; the table's D call, TRBD2, has no DNA check behind it. TRBV12-1 is shown as a pseudogene. CDR3 length equals 15 residues. CDR3 residues: CASSATGTYSYEQYF. The CDR3 bases are TGTGCCAGCAGCGCTACCGGGACTTACTCCTACGAGCAGTACTTC.

CDR3 nucleotides: TGTGCCAGCACCCCTCTCGCCCGTCGACACCAAACCGGGGAGCTGTTTTTT. It codes for CASTPLARRHQTGELFF. The rearrangement links TRBV27 to TRBJ2-2, with D uncertain. The CDR3 spans 17 residues. V lost 7 bases, J lost 5 bases, and 23 bases lay in between. Germline assignment: CDR1 MNHEY and CDR2 SMNVEV (reference sequence).

V usage is TRBV5-4 and J usage is TRBJ2-1; D is possibly TRBD1 (6 bases). The CDR3 contains 14 residues. Germline V CDR1 and CDR2: SGHNT, YYREEE (reference sequence). The ends were cut back, 5 bases at V and 4 bases at J, with 13 bases in the middle. CDR3 loop: CASSPRQAYNEQFF. CDR3 bases: TGTGCCAGCAGTCCCCGACAGGCGTACAATGAGCAGTTCTTC.

The rearrangement uses TRBV5-1 and TRBJ1-3; D remains ambiguous. Germline CDR1 is SGHRS and CDR2 is YFSETQ. V was trimmed by 5 bases and J by 4 bases, leaving 22 bases between them. The CDR3 consists of 17 residues. CDR3 residues: CASSPVTGELRGNTIYF. CDR3 DNA sequence: TGCGCCAGCAGTCCGGTGACCGGGGAACTCCGCGGAAACACCATATATTTT.

This clone was seen only a few times. This chain uses TRBV7-3 with TRBJ2-5; 9 bases agree with TRBD2. This CDR3 comprises 14 residues. Germline CDR1 is SGHTA and CDR2 is FQGTGA. Germline trimming cut 5 bases from V and 3 bases from J; bases unmatched to any gene: 4. The CDR3: CASSPSGGKETQYF. The CDR3 DNA sequence: TGTGCCAGCAGCCCCAGCGGGGGGAAAGAGACCCAGTACTTC.

The chain uses TRBV5-6 and TRBJ2-7, with 9 bases identical to TRBD2. V lost 0 bases and J lost 2; bases outside the gene matches: 3. The CDR3 sequence is 15 residues long. From germline, CDR1 is SGHDT and CDR2 YYEEEE. CDR3: CASSLVGGGAYEQYF. CDR3 in DNA: TGTGCCAGCAGCTTGGTCGGCGGGGGGGCCTACGAGCAGTACTTC.

This clone occurred a few times. The chain joins TRBV5-6 to TRBJ1-1; 7 nucleotides agree with TRBD1. The CDR3 sequence is 14 residues long. Germline assignment: CDR1 SGHDT and CDR2 YYEEEE. The trim removed 5 bases at V and 5 bases at J, leaving 9 bases unmatched. DNA for the CDR3: TGTGCCAGCAGGGAGACAGGGAGACAGACTGAAGCTTTCTTT. Residues: CASRETGRQTEAFF. Full variable domain (missing parts from reference TRBV5-6 and TRBJ1-1): DAGVTQSPTHLIKTRGQQVTLRCSPKSGHDTVSWYQQALGQGPQFIFQYYEEEERQRGNFPDRFSGHQFPNYSSELNVNALLLGDSALYLCASRETGRQTEAFFGQGTRLTVV.